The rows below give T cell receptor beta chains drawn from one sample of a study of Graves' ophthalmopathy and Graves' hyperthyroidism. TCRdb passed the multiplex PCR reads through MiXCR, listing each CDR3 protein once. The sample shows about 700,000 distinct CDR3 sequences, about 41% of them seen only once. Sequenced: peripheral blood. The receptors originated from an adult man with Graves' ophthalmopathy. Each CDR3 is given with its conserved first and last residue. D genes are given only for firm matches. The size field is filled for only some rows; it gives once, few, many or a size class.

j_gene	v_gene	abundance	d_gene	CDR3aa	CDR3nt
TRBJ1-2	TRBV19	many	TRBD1	CASSNPDRDYGYTF	TGTGCCAGTAGTAACCCCGACAGGGACTATGGCTACACCTTC
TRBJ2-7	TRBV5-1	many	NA	CASSLGRQEQYF	TGCGCCAGCAGCTTGGGGCGACAAGAGCAGTACTTC
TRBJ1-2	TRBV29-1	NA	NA	CSVEAQGLYTF	TGCAGCGTTGAAGCGCAGGGGCTCTACACCTTC
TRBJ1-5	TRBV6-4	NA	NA	CASSFSGQSNNQPQHF	TGTGCCAGCAGTTTTAGCGGACAATCTAACAATCAGCCCCAGCATTTT
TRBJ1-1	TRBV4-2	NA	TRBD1	CASSQMTGEGTEAFF	TGTGCCAGCAGCCAAATGACAGGGGAGGGCACTGAAGCTTTCTTT
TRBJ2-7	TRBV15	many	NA	CATSRDRGGEYEQYF	TGTGCCACCAGCAGAGATAGGGGGGGGGAGTACGAGCAGTACTTC
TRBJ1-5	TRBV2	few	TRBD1	CAWSEGQGAQPQHF	TGTGCCTGGAGTGAAGGACAGGGGGCTCAGCCCCAGCATTTT
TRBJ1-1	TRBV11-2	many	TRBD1	CASSFGQGIDTEAFF	TGTGCCAGCAGCTTCGGACAGGGGATCGACACTGAAGCTTTCTTT
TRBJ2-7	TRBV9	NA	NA	CASSIRGVSFEQYF	TGTGCCAGCAGCATACGCGGGGTCTCCTTCGAGCAGTACTTC
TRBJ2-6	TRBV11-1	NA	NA	CASSLAGPGANVLTF	TGTGCCAGCAGCTTAGCAGGACCTGGGGCCAACGTCCTGACTTTC
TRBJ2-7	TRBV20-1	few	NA	CSARGLDEQYF	TGCAGTGCTAGAGGTTTGGACGAGCAGTACTTC
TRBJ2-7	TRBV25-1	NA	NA	CASVTPGGNEQYF	TGTGCCAGCGTAACCCCGGGGGGCAACGAGCAGTACTTC
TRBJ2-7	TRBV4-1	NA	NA	CASSQASGTYEQYF	TGCGCCAGCAGCCAAGCCTCCGGGACCTACGAGCAGTACTTC
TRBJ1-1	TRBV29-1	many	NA	CSVVGRTNTEAFF	TGCAGCGTTGTAGGTCGGACTAACACTGAAGCTTTCTTT
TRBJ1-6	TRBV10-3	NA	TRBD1	CAISESADRESRSPLHF	TGTGCCATCAGTGAGTCGGCAGACAGGGAGAGTCGTTCACCCCTCCACTTT
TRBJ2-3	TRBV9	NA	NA	CASSHGPSDTQYF	TGTGCCAGCAGCCACGGACCGTCGGATACGCAGTATTTT
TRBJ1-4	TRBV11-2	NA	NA	CASSLVGSAEKLFF	TGTGCCAGCAGCTTAGTCGGGAGCGCAGAAAAACTGTTTTTT
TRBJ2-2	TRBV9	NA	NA	CASSVDGTRGGELFF	TGTGCCAGCAGCGTAGATGGGACAAGGGGCGGGGAGCTGTTTTTT
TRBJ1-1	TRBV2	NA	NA	CASSVQGWGTEAFF	TGTGCCAGCAGTGTGCAGGGATGGGGCACTGAAGCTTTCTTT
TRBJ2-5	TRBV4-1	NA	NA	CASSHQFRDLRRETQYF	TGCGCCAGCAGCCATCAGTTCCGGGATCTCCGAAGAGAGACCCAGTACTTC
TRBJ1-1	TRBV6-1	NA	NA	CASSGLGKINTEAFF	TGTGCCAGCAGTGGTTTAGGAAAGATAAACACTGAAGCTTTCTTT
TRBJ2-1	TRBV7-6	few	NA	CASSLALGEQFF	TGTGCCAGCAGCTTAGCGTTGGGAGAGCAGTTCTTC
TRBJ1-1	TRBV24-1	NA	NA	CATKAGGTEAFF	TGTGCCACCAAGGCTGGAGGCACTGAAGCTTTCTTT
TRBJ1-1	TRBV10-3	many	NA	CAISETAQNTEAFF	TGTGCCATCAGTGAAACAGCCCAGAACACTGAAGCTTTCTTT
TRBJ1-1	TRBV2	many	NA	CASSEQGLSEAFF	TGTGCCAGCAGTGAACAGGGTCTGTCTGAAGCTTTCTTT
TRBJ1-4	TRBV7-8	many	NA	CASSLVGRAGREKLFF	TGTGCCAGCAGCTTAGTAGGGAGGGCAGGGAGAGAAAAACTGTTTTTT
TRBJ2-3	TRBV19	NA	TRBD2	CASKSGGYTDTQYF	TGTGCCAGTAAAAGCGGGGGCTACACAGATACGCAGTATTTT
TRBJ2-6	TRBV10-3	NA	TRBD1	CAMDRDLTSGANVLTF	TGTGCCATGGACAGGGACCTAACCTCTGGGGCCAACGTCCTGACTTTC
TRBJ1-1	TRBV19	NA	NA	CASTQGGMDTFF	TGTGCCAGTACGCAGGGTGGGATGGATACTTTCTTT
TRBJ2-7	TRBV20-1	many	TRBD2	CSARPRGLAGGYEQYF	TGCAGTGCAAGACCCCGTGGACTAGCGGGAGGCTACGAGCAGTACTTC
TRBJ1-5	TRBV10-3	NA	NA	CAISPGVEGETQHF	TGTGCCATCAGCCCCGGCGTCGAGGGAGAGACCCAGCATTTT
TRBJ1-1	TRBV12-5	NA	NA	CASGLVGSRDGNTEAFF	TGTGCTAGTGGTTTGGTGGGGTCCCGGGACGGGAACACTGAAGCTTTCTTT
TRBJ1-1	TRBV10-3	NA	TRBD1	CAIRSGQGLEAFF	TGTGCCATCAGGTCGGGACAGGGCCTCGAAGCTTTCTTT
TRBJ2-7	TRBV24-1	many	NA	CATSEPSRGSSYEQYF	TGTGCCACCAGTGAACCCTCCAGGGGCAGCTCCTACGAGCAGTACTTC
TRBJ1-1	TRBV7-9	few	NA	CASSSNLGENTEAFF	TGTGCCAGCAGCTCGAATCTAGGAGAGAACACTGAAGCTTTCTTT
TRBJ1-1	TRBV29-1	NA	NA	CSVGMNRVRGTEAFF	TGCAGCGTGGGTATGAACAGGGTGCGAGGCACTGAAGCTTTCTTT
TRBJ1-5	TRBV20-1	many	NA	CSARDGGWVGPQHF	TGCAGTGCTAGAGATGGAGGCTGGGTTGGGCCCCAGCATTTT
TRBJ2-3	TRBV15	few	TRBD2	CATSPRLAGTDTQYF	TGTGCCACCAGCCCCCGACTAGCGGGCACAGATACGCAGTATTTT
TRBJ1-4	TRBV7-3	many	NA	CASSLTGQRSEKLFF	TGTGCCAGCAGCTTAACAGGGCAGAGGAGTGAAAAACTGTTTTTT
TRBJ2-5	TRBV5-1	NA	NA	CASRTGSQETQYF	TGTGCCAGCAGAACCGGGTCTCAAGAGACCCAGTACTTC